This T cell receptor (beta chain) was obtained from a study of vaccination effects on CD4 cells after COVID-19. Study context: Either the mRNA-1273 or the BNT162b2 vaccine was given to participants as two doses.

This clone was recorded only once. Its specificity is unknown. This CDR3 spans 19 amino acids. V shed 2 bases and J 0 bases; nucleotides not matched to a gene: 10. Germline loops: CDR1 LGHDT, CDR2 YNNKEL (reference sequence). Method: immunoSEQ multiplex PCR; TCRdb's copy keeps in-frame clones and lacks some. The repertoire holds 63,000 or so clones, with roughly two thirds as singletons. After expansion with viral peptide pools in the ViraFEST assay, antigen-specific CD4+ T cells were sequenced. CD4+ T cells were isolated after 10 days of culture. This person's SARS-CoV-2 infection, confirmed by PCR, occurred between March and December 2020. It was an HIV-1 Nef peptide pool that made up the negative control culture. Half-medium exchanges with IL-2 medium took place on days 3 and 7. Study-level findings and limits: Convalescent patients were scarce, and early post-infection timepoints were absent.

V usage is TRBV3-1 (or the pseudogene TRBV3-2) and J usage is TRBJ2-1; 10 bases are shared with TRBD2. The sequencing used CD4+ T cells from PBMCs cultured with HIV peptides, collected before COVID-19 vaccination. Subset: HIV-1 Nef peptide pool negative control/reference culture. This clonotype was sampled from a human donor who had a prior SARS-CoV-2 infection. The CDR3 DNA sequence: TGTGCCAGCAGCCAATGGGCTAGCGGGGGCCGGAGCTCCTACAATGAGCAGTTCTTC. Its translation: CASSQWASGGRSSYNEQFF.